The 13 T cell receptor beta chains below all came from one sample that was sequenced in a study of T cells after posttransplantation cyclophosphamide. Clones were read by immunoSEQ multiplex PCR, and TCRdb kept only the in-frame ones, dropping some. The sample presents around 2,700 clones, none singletons. Treatment was busulfan-fludarabine conditioning, a marrow graft, and cyclophosphamide on days +3 and +4. The input for sequencing was PBMCs, taken after allogeneic stem cell transplant with posttransplant cyclophosphamide. The source of these receptors is a male patient between 60 and 69 years old who received an allogeneic stem cell transplant from a related donor and was CMV-positive. The graft donor may have contributed some T cells.

At least ten counts were recorded for this clone. V and J are TRBV2 and TRBJ2-1; TRBD2 matches 11 bases. Trimming took 5 bases from V and 9 from J; bases not matched to a gene: 6. CDR1 and CDR2 (germline): SNHLY, FYNNEI. The CDR3 length is 14 residues. CDR3 nucleotide sequence: TGTGCCAGCAGTTTAGCGGGAGGGCAGGTTGAGCAGTTCTTC. This translates into CASSLAGGQVEQFF.

This clone is labeled medium-sized. This chain links TRBV5-1 with TRBJ1-6; D not resolved. This CDR3 has 13 residues. Germline loops: CDR1 SGHRS, CDR2 YFSETQ. Trimming took 1 base from V and 15 from J, leaving 14 bases between them. As DNA, the CDR3 is TGCGCCAGCAGCTTGTCAGGAACCGAAAACCTCCACTTT. Translation gives CASSLSGTENLHF. Supplemented by reference TRBV5-1 and TRBJ1-6, the full variable domain reads KAGVTQTPRYLIKTRGQQVTLSCSPISGHRSVSWYQQTPGQGLQFLFEYFSETQRNKGNFPGRFSGRQFSNSRSEMNVSTLELGDSALYLCASSLSGTENLHFGNGTRLTVT.

This clone was seen repeatedly, ten times or more. V usage is TRBV6-4 and J usage is TRBJ2-7; 7 nucleotides align to TRBD2. This CDR3 is 15 amino acids long. Germline loops: CDR1 MRHNA, CDR2 SNTAGT. V lost 1 base, J lost 5 bases, and 8 bases stayed unmatched. CDR3 nucleotides: TGTGCCAGCAGTGACTTTCTAGCGGCCCGCGACGAGCAGTACGTC. This sequence encodes CASSDFLAARDEQYV.

Many counts were recorded for this clone. This chain joins TRBV12-5 and TRBJ2-2; weak D call: TRBD2 (5 bases). V was pared by 6 bases and J by 4 bases, with 9 bases between. Germline V gene sequence: CDR1 LGHNT, CDR2 FRNRAP. The CDR3 covers 13 residues. CDR3 sequence reads: CASGRRGTGELFF. The CDR3 DNA is TGTGCTAGTGGCAGACGGGGCACCGGGGAGCTGTTTTTT.

Sample share makes this clone medium-sized (0.01 to 0.1%). The chain is built from TRBV7-9 and TRBJ1-6; tentative D call: TRBD1 (6 bases). Germline V CDR1 and CDR2: SEHNR, FQNEAQ (reference sequence). V gave up 3 bases and J gave up 10 bases, with 16 bases separating them. The CDR3 consists of 15 residues. The CDR3, as DNA: TGTGCCAGCAGCTTTCTAAACAGGGATGGATCACCCCTCCACTTT. Residues: CASSFLNRDGSPLHF.

Many counts were recorded for this clone. CDR3 residues: CASSLPGSTDTQYF. For the CDR3, the DNA is TGCGCCAGCAGCTTGCCAGGGAGCACAGATACGCAGTATTTT. V usage is TRBV5-1 and J usage is TRBJ2-3; D perhaps matches TRBD1 (5 bases). The V end was cut by 1 base, the J end by 0 bases, with 6 bases between. The length of the CDR3 is 14 residues. Germline V gene lookup returns CDR1 SGHRS and CDR2 YFSETQ.

By its share, this clone is medium-sized (0.01 to 0.1%). This chain uses TRBV5-1 with TRBJ2-1; TRBD2 matches at 11 bases. The CDR3 extends over 16 amino acids. V lost 2 bases, J lost 6 bases, and 7 bases stayed unmatched. Germline CDR1 SGHRS, CDR2 YFSETQ. This CDR3 is CASSFSPGLAANEQFF. CDR3 DNA: TGCGCCAGCAGCTTTTCCCCGGGACTAGCGGCCAATGAGCAGTTCTTC.

This clone rates as medium-sized. The chain joins TRBV7-3 to TRBJ2-2, with D possibly matching TRBD1 (8 bases). Trimming cost V 1 base and J 5 bases, with 17 bases left between them. The CDR3 is made up of 17 amino acids. Germline loops: CDR1 SGHTA, CDR2 FQGTGA. CDR3 sequence reads: CASSLSANRGGTGELFF. The CDR3 DNA is TGTGCCAGCAGCTTAAGCGCGAACAGGGGGGGGACCGGGGAGCTGTTTTTT. The variable domain in full, with the rest retrieved from reference TRBV7-3 and TRBJ2-2, is GAGVSQTPSNKVTEKGKYVELRCDPISGHTALYWYRQSLGQGPEFLIYFQGTGAADDSGLPNDRFFAVRPEGSVSTLKIQRTERGDSAVYLCASSLSANRGGTGELFFGEGSRLTVL.

By sample share, this clone is medium-sized. This chain links TRBV6-6 with TRBJ2-7, with a weak D call TRBD2 (6 bases). This CDR3 comprises 13 residues. Germline V gene data show CDR1 as MNHNY and CDR2 as SVGAGI (reference sequence). Trimming pared 5 bases from V and 6 bases from J, leaving 14 bases between. Here the CDR3 reads CASSQLTSSEQYF. DNA for the CDR3: TGTGCCAGCAGTCAACTAACTAGCTCCGAGCAGTACTTC.

This clone rates as medium-sized. The chain joins TRBV28 to TRBJ2-1; TRBD2 matches 8 bases. V was pared by 6 bases and J by 8 bases, with 12 bases of the junction left unmatched. The CDR3 is 15 amino acids. Germline loops: CDR1 MDHEN, CDR2 SYDVKM. In DNA, the CDR3 is TGTGCCAGCAGCGAAAACGGGAGGGGACGGTATGAGCAGTTCTTC. Its translation: CASSENGRGRYEQFF.

This clone is judged medium-sized (0.01 to 0.1%). CDR3 coding DNA: TGTGCCAGCAGCTGGTACAGGGGCACCGGGGAGCTGTTTTTT. Residues: CASSWYRGTGELFF. The V call is TRBV5-6, the J call TRBJ2-2, with TRBD1 matching 7 bases. Germline V gene data show CDR1 as SGHDT and CDR2 as YYEEEE. V shed 3 bases, J shed 4 bases, and the junction held 3 bases outside the gene matches. The CDR3 is 14 residues long.

In this sample, this clone turned up many times. The rearrangement joins TRBV5-6 to TRBJ1-1; 9 nucleotides align to TRBD1. Looked up from germline, CDR1 is SGHDT and CDR2 is YYEEEE. With 1 base clipped from V and 4 bases from J, the junction kept 5 bases outside the gene matches. The CDR3 contains 15 residues. The CDR3 is CASSLWTGVFTEAFF. The CDR3 nucleotides read TGTGCCAGCAGCTTGTGGACAGGGGTTTTCACTGAAGCTTTCTTT. Using reference TRBV5-6 and TRBJ1-1 for the parts outside the CDR3, the full variable domain is DAGVTQSPTHLIKTRGQQVTLRCSPKSGHDTVSWYQQALGQGPQFIFQYYEEEERQRGNFPDRFSGHQFPNYSSELNVNALLLGDSALYLCASSLWTGVFTEAFFGQGTRLTVV.

There are many counts of this clone. This chain connects TRBV7-2 to TRBJ2-3, with D perhaps TRBD1 (7 bases). The CDR3 runs 16 residues. Trimming removed 4 bases from V and 7 bases from J, with 21 bases in between. Germline V gene sequence: CDR1 SGHTA, CDR2 FQGNSA. CDR3 in DNA: TGTGCCAGCAGCTCCCCTGCGGGGACAGTGTTCTATACGCAGTATTTT. Amino acids: CASSSPAGTVFYTQYF.